This T cell receptor beta chain was obtained from a study of cytomegalovirus exposure and HLA in healthy donors. Study results and limitations: For presence/absence analyses, sequencing depth was assumed to be roughly uniform across donors. Because they were indistinguishable, some V segments, including TRBV6-2 and TRBV6-3, were excluded. Cytomegalovirus status was reportedly diagnosed by the classifier with high specificity and sensitivity. Most of the CMV-associated TCR beta chains (in a later analysis) appeared to be HLA-restricted.

PCR employed 60 Vbeta and 13 Jbeta primers. Profiled with immunoSEQ multiplex PCR; TCRdb holds only in-frame clones, not every one. The table records over 150,000 clones, about 80% of them present only once. Trimming shortened V by 10 bases and J by 1 base, and 17 bases separated the two germline ends. Germline V gene data show CDR1 as MDHEN and CDR2 as SYDVKM. The CDR3 is 16 amino acids. Points on this clone: As yet, its antigen is unknown.

The V gene is TRBV28, the J gene TRBJ2-6, with D perhaps matching TRBD2 (5 bases). This TCR derives from a woman aged 45-59 years in good health and CMV-seronegative. Specimen: PBMCs. The DNA for the CDR3 is TGTGCCACCTATGGGAGTACGAATTCTGGGGCCAACGTCCTGACTTTC. Its translation is CATYGSTNSGANVLTF.